This T cell receptor (beta chain) was found in a study of brain T cells in children with intractable seizures. Time point in this sample: blood from clinic visit 5 months post-surgery; TSC patient then seizure free. CDR3 size: 13 residues. Between the trimmed V and J ends, which lost 4 bases and 0 bases, there was a span of 6 bases. The germline V gene has CDR1 KGHSH and CDR2 LQKENI. Clones were read by immunoSEQ multiplex PCR, and TCRdb kept only the in-frame ones, dropping some. The data hold 300,000 to 400,000 clones, with over 90% observed a single time. Sequencing was performed on peripheral blood, taken about 5 months after surgery. The chain recombines TRBV18 with TRBJ1-1; D unclear. This TCR was sampled from a boy in the first two years of life with tuberous sclerosis and intractable seizures. Here the CDR3 DNA reads TGTGCCAGCTCACTGTCCCTGAACACTGAAGCTTTCTTT. This gives the protein CASSLSLNTEAFF.